This T cell receptor (beta chain) was retrieved from a study of blood T cells in healthy people across ages. Study details: Per two T cells, about one barcoded beta molecule was captured through template switching.

This clonotype appeared once. Its antigen is unknown. With a J-beta primer mix and a sample-barcoded 5' primer, a second PCR ran roughly 6 to 11 cycles. TCRdb re-called the 5' RACE reads with MiXCR, one entry per CDR3 protein. The table includes 700,000 to 950,000 distinct CDR3 sequences, roughly 60% detected once. The study, taken as a whole, reports: The long-lived group displayed more naive CD4+ cells, plus higher diversity, than the aged donors did.

The length of the CDR3 is 12 residues. Trimming stripped 5 bases from V and 5 bases from J, with 8 bases between. Looked up from germline, CDR1 is SGHTA and CDR2 is FQGNSA. This sequence joins TRBV7-2 and TRBJ2-3; the D is unclear. This receptor was obtained from a man younger than 40 in good health. Sequenced: blood. The CDR3 spells CASSNSRDTQYF. CDR3 DNA: TGTGCCAGCAGCAACTCTAGAGATACGCAGTATTTT.